This T cell receptor (beta chain) was found in a study of T cell changes during pregnancy in multiple sclerosis. V was cut by 3 bases and J by 4 bases, with 6 bases left in between. The CDR3 loop spans 13 amino acids. Germline V gives CDR1 MRHNA, CDR2 SNTAGT. Profiling relied on immunoSEQ multiplex PCR, and the TCRdb table lists in-frame clones only, not all of them. This sample has about 21,000 clones, with about nine tenths found just once. There are a few counts of this clone. Sequencing was performed on CD8+ T cells from peripheral blood mononuclear cells, taken in the second trimester of pregnancy. This TCR was recovered from a female donor in good health, enrolled as a control in a pregnancy study. The V call is TRBV6-4, the J call TRBJ2-2; D is uncertain. CDR3 DNA sequence: TGTGCCAGCAGTGAGGCTGCCACCGGGGAGCTGTTTTTT. It yields the protein CASSEAATGELFF.